This T cell receptor beta chain derives from a study of OX40 agonist ivuxolimab in advanced cancers. General notes on the study: The costimulatory receptor OX40 (CD134) was targeted by ivuxolimab, a fully human IgG2 agonistic monoclonal antibody. Intravenous ivuxolimab was administered to patients every 2 weeks at six dose levels: 0.01, 0.1, 0.3, 1.5, 3 and 10 mg/kg. Of the 50 to 55 dose-escalation patients, hepatocellular carcinoma was present in approximately 20, melanoma in approximately 15, renal cell carcinoma in 9 and head and neck cancer in 9. In the dose-escalation cohort, roughly 80% of patients were male, and the mean age was approximately 60 years, with a range of roughly 23 to 85. Prior anti-PD-1, anti-PD-L1 or anti-CTLA-4 therapy was permitted, and approximately 40% of dose-escalation patients had received checkpoint inhibitors. Partial responses occurred in three dose-escalation patients, of whom one had hepatocellular carcinoma and two had cutaneous melanoma. The point of sequencing TCRbeta in the periphery was to test whether ivuxolimab changed TCR sequence diversity and drove clonal T-cell expansion. The paper covers the monotherapy dose-escalation part of the phase I ivuxolimab trial, which included N of about 50 patients. Overall study outcomes, separate from this receptor: The antigen specificity of the clonally expanded peripheral T cells was not determined. Clonal expansion of both CD4+ and CD8+ blood T cells was observed from baseline to week 6 at doses 0.1 to 3.0 mg/kg. Low levels of normalized T-cell clonal expansion were also seen in some patients who did not respond. After ivuxolimab, expanded clones were on average more numerous among CD8+ T cells than among CD4+ T cells. Partial responders in the 0.1-3.0 mg/kg groups had among the lowest normalized peripheral clonal expansion, especially among CD8+ T cells.

For sequencing of the TCRbeta CDR3 region, genomic DNA was extracted from the sorted cells. The immunoSEQ Assay was used for sequencing of TCRbeta CDR3 regions. TCRdb stores this immuneACCESS table with in-frame sequences only. Part of the clones is absent; in the studies checked, under half of the shortfall reflects unresolved V genes, and no reason is known for the rest. Within this sample are around 31,000 clones, with just under 90% of them counted one time only. The ten most abundant clones make up around 30% of the sample. This clone occurred once. It has no known antigen specificity. The sample holds no much larger clone one base away, and base qualities are not on file. Trimming costs V 4 bases and J 3 bases, and their ends lie 16 bases apart. CDR1 SQVTM and CDR2 ANQGSEA are derived from the germline V gene. The CDR3, from cysteine to phenylalanine, totals 14 residues. Only the CDR3 DNA is retained, 42 bases long and in frame from the first base.

Patients with a history of autoimmune disease or receiving systemic immunosuppression were excluded from the trial. Peripheral blood for TCR sequencing was collected from all dose cohorts at baseline, on cycle 4 day 1, and on cycle 7 day 1. The samples were taken from a phase I, first-in-human, multicenter, open-label dose-escalation trial of ivuxolimab. Adults with locally advanced or metastatic melanoma, renal cell carcinoma, hepatocellular carcinoma or head and neck squamous cell carcinoma were enrolled in the trial. CD4+ and CD8+ T cells were sorted separately from peripheral blood before TCR sequencing.

The receptor was isolated from an adult with an advanced solid tumor such as melanoma, head and neck, liver or kidney cancer. The source material was CD4+ or CD8+ T cells sorted from blood, sampled in a trial of the OX40 agonist ivuxolimab. Recombination linked TRBV29-1 to TRBJ2-7; TRBD2 could be the D gene, as 7 bases match. In nucleotides, the sequence is TGCAGCGTTGGGAATCGGGGGGCTATCTACGAGCAGTACTTC. This is translated as CSVGNRGAIYEQYF.